This is a list of T cell receptor beta chains from one sample in a study of T cells after yellow fever vaccination. TCRdb reprocessed the 5' RACE reads via MiXCR and lists one record per CDR3 protein. The sample contains about 300,000 distinct CDR3 sequences, around 8.6% of which appear only once. The specimen comprised CD4+ T cells sorted from PBMCs, sampled 5 days after the yellow fever booster vaccination. These receptors came from a man between 18 and 29 years old who received the YFV17D yellow fever vaccine. Both conserved end residues are part of each CDR3. Each record gives: V gene, D gene, J gene, clone size, CDR3 protein, CDR3 DNA. A D gene is named only where the DNA matches it firmly. Expanded clones are given a class, and other clones once, few, many or no size at all.

V gene: TRBV4-3
D gene: .
J gene: TRBJ2-5
clone size: .
CDR3 protein: CASSQDLGTTVTQYF
CDR3 DNA: TGCGCCAGCAGCCAAGATCTAGGGACCACGGTGACCCAGTACTTC

V gene: TRBV20-1
D gene: .
J gene: TRBJ2-5
clone size: few
CDR3 protein: CSARVSRDETQYF
CDR3 DNA: TGCAGTGCTAGAGTAAGCAGGGATGAGACCCAGTACTTC

V gene: TRBV6-5
D gene: TRBD2
J gene: TRBJ2-3
clone size: many
CDR3 protein: CASSYAGGTDTQYF
CDR3 DNA: TGTGCCAGCAGTTATGCCGGGGGGACAGATACGCAGTATTTT

V gene: TRBV4-3
D gene: TRBD1
J gene: TRBJ2-6
clone size: many
CDR3 protein: CASSQGQGVGANVLTF
CDR3 DNA: TGCGCCAGCAGCCAAGGACAGGGGGTTGGGGCCAACGTCCTGACTTTC

V gene: TRBV6-5
D gene: .
J gene: TRBJ1-5
clone size: many
CDR3 protein: CASSLRAERPQHF
CDR3 DNA: TGTGCCAGCAGTCTCCGGGCCGAGCGGCCCCAGCATTTT

V gene: TRBV6-2/TRBV6-3
D gene: TRBD2
J gene: TRBJ2-3
clone size: .
CDR3 protein: CASSYERGGADTQYF
CDR3 DNA: TGTGCCAGCAGTTACGAGCGGGGGGGAGCAGATACGCAGTATTTT

V gene: TRBV24-1
D gene: .
J gene: TRBJ2-1
clone size: .
CDR3 protein: CATSDTGQSSYNEQFF
CDR3 DNA: TGTGCCACCAGTGATACTGGACAGAGCTCCTACAATGAGCAGTTCTTC

V gene: TRBV7-9
D gene: .
J gene: TRBJ1-1
clone size: few
CDR3 protein: CASSPTTGPLAFF
CDR3 DNA: TGTGCCAGCAGCCCCACGACGGGCCCTTTGGCTTTCTTT

V gene: TRBV20-1
D gene: .
J gene: TRBJ1-6
clone size: .
CDR3 protein: CSARAQLRDDSPLHF
CDR3 DNA: TGCAGTGCTAGGGCCCAGCTAAGGGACGATTCACCCCTCCACTTT

V gene: TRBV5-5
D gene: .
J gene: TRBJ2-3
clone size: few
CDR3 protein: CASSLTGGNTDTQYF
CDR3 DNA: TGTGCCAGCAGCTTGACCGGCGGAAACACAGATACGCAGTATTTT

V gene: TRBV27
D gene: .
J gene: TRBJ2-5
clone size: many
CDR3 protein: CASRDGDQETQYF
CDR3 DNA: TGTGCCAGCAGAGACGGAGACCAAGAGACCCAGTACTTC

V gene: TRBV7-2
D gene: .
J gene: TRBJ2-3
clone size: many
CDR3 protein: CASSLVVFGTDTQYF
CDR3 DNA: TGTGCCAGCAGCTTAGTAGTGTTCGGCACAGATACGCAGTATTTT

V gene: TRBV7-9
D gene: .
J gene: TRBJ1-1
clone size: few
CDR3 protein: CASSLVTTGNTEAFF
CDR3 DNA: TGTGCCAGCAGCTTAGTTACTACGGGGAACACTGAAGCTTTCTTT

V gene: TRBV5-6
D gene: .
J gene: TRBJ1-2
clone size: many
CDR3 protein: CASSLVGRGTRRYTF
CDR3 DNA: TGTGCCAGCAGCTTGGTCGGGCGGGGGACACGGCGCTACACCTTC

V gene: TRBV5-1
D gene: .
J gene: TRBJ2-3
clone size: many
CDR3 protein: CASSLGGMTSTDTQYF
CDR3 DNA: TGCGCCAGCAGCTTGGGGGGAATGACTAGCACAGATACGCAGTATTTT

V gene: TRBV24-1
D gene: TRBD2
J gene: TRBJ2-5
clone size: many
CDR3 protein: CATSDSAGGGETQYF
CDR3 DNA: TGTGCCACCAGTGATTCCGCGGGCGGGGGGGAGACCCAGTACTTC

V gene: TRBV18
D gene: TRBD1
J gene: TRBJ1-3
clone size: few
CDR3 protein: CASSPRTGHSGNTIYF
CDR3 DNA: TGTGCCAGCTCACCAAGGACAGGCCACTCTGGAAACACCATATATTTT

V gene: TRBV20-1
D gene: .
J gene: TRBJ2-3
clone size: .
CDR3 protein: CSASGTGTDTQYF
CDR3 DNA: TGCAGTGCTAGTGGCACAGGGACAGATACGCAGTATTTT

V gene: TRBV6-2/TRBV6-3
D gene: TRBD2
J gene: TRBJ2-3
clone size: few
CDR3 protein: CASGISGSTDTQYF
CDR3 DNA: TGTGCCAGCGGAATTAGCGGGAGCACAGATACGCAGTATTTT

V gene: TRBV29-1
D gene: .
J gene: TRBJ1-5
clone size: .
CDR3 protein: CSVMFGANQPQHF
CDR3 DNA: TGCAGCGTTATGTTCGGGGCGAATCAGCCCCAGCATTTT

V gene: TRBV6-2/TRBV6-3
D gene: TRBD2
J gene: TRBJ2-5
clone size: .
CDR3 protein: CASSWGLPAVETQYF
CDR3 DNA: TGTGCCAGCAGTTGGGGACTACCAGCCGTAGAGACCCAGTACTTC

V gene: TRBV5-1
D gene: TRBD1
J gene: TRBJ2-1
clone size: few
CDR3 protein: CASSQGQGGSYNEQFF
CDR3 DNA: TGCGCCAGCAGCCAGGGACAGGGGGGGTCCTACAATGAGCAGTTCTTC

V gene: TRBV6-2/TRBV6-3
D gene: .
J gene: TRBJ2-3
clone size: few
CDR3 protein: CASRPRDGGFRADTQYF
CDR3 DNA: TGTGCCAGCAGACCCCGGGACGGCGGATTTAGGGCAGATACGCAGTATTTT

V gene: TRBV18
D gene: .
J gene: TRBJ1-5
clone size: few
CDR3 protein: CASSPPMTGPGPQHF
CDR3 DNA: TGTGCCAGCTCACCACCGATGACAGGCCCTGGGCCCCAGCATTTT

V gene: TRBV6-1
D gene: TRBD2
J gene: TRBJ2-7
clone size: few
CDR3 protein: CASEAGTSGAGYEQYF
CDR3 DNA: TGTGCCAGCGAGGCCGGGACTAGCGGGGCGGGGTACGAGCAGTACTTC

V gene: TRBV6-2/TRBV6-3
D gene: .
J gene: TRBJ2-2
clone size: .
CDR3 protein: CASSYRRGHTGELFF
CDR3 DNA: TGTGCCAGCAGTTACAGGAGGGGTCACACCGGGGAGCTGTTTTTT

V gene: TRBV4-1
D gene: .
J gene: TRBJ2-4
clone size: many
CDR3 protein: CASSPVGLGGLNF
CDR3 DNA: TGCGCCAGCAGCCCCGTCGGGCTAGGGGGTCTGAACTTC

V gene: TRBV4-1
D gene: TRBD2
J gene: TRBJ2-3
clone size: .
CDR3 protein: CASSPGRIAGGPGTDTQYF
CDR3 DNA: TGCGCCAGCAGCCCCGGCCGGATAGCGGGGGGGCCCGGCACAGATACGCAGTATTTT

V gene: TRBV6-6
D gene: .
J gene: TRBJ2-3
clone size: .
CDR3 protein: CASSYWVADTQYF
CDR3 DNA: TGTGCCAGCAGTTACTGGGTCGCAGATACGCAGTATTTT

V gene: TRBV5-1
D gene: .
J gene: TRBJ2-6
clone size: many
CDR3 protein: CASRFEAAGANVLTF
CDR3 DNA: TGCGCCAGCAGATTTGAGGCAGCTGGGGCCAACGTCCTGACTTTC

V gene: TRBV7-2
D gene: TRBD1
J gene: TRBJ2-7
clone size: few
CDR3 protein: CASSSDRASEQYF
CDR3 DNA: TGTGCCAGCAGCTCGGACAGGGCAAGCGAGCAGTACTTC

V gene: TRBV11-2
D gene: .
J gene: TRBJ1-2
clone size: few
CDR3 protein: CASSLVVVGYTF
CDR3 DNA: TGTGCCAGCAGCTTAGTGGTGGTTGGCTACACCTTC

V gene: TRBV6-2/TRBV6-3
D gene: TRBD1
J gene: TRBJ2-3
clone size: .
CDR3 protein: CASRRQGTVLDTQYF
CDR3 DNA: TGTGCCAGCAGAAGACAGGGGACCGTCCTTGATACGCAGTATTTT

V gene: TRBV29-1
D gene: TRBD2
J gene: TRBJ2-3
clone size: .
CDR3 protein: CSVLLAGVTDTQYF
CDR3 DNA: TGCAGCGTCCTCTTAGCGGGGGTAACAGATACGCAGTATTTT

V gene: TRBV19
D gene: TRBD1
J gene: TRBJ1-2
clone size: few
CDR3 protein: CASDREGGYGYTF
CDR3 DNA: TGTGCCAGTGACAGGGAGGGTGGCTATGGCTACACCTTC

V gene: TRBV7-8
D gene: TRBD1
J gene: TRBJ1-3
clone size: .
CDR3 protein: CASGADRVGNTIYF
CDR3 DNA: TGTGCCAGCGGCGCGGACAGGGTTGGAAACACCATATATTTT

V gene: TRBV7-2
D gene: .
J gene: TRBJ1-2
clone size: few
CDR3 protein: CASSLQGAYGYTF
CDR3 DNA: TGTGCCAGCAGCTTACAAGGGGCCTATGGCTACACCTTC

V gene: TRBV5-8
D gene: .
J gene: TRBJ2-7
clone size: .
CDR3 protein: CASSLLGRGYEQYF
CDR3 DNA: TGTGCCAGCAGCTTGCTCGGCAGGGGTTACGAGCAGTACTTC

V gene: TRBV7-9
D gene: .
J gene: TRBJ1-2
clone size: many
CDR3 protein: CASSLRDYYGYTF
CDR3 DNA: TGTGCCAGCAGCTTAAGGGATTACTATGGCTACACCTTC

V gene: TRBV4-1
D gene: TRBD1
J gene: TRBJ1-1
clone size: .
CDR3 protein: CASSQERGTGRDATEAFF
CDR3 DNA: TGCGCCAGCAGCCAAGAAAGGGGGACAGGAAGAGATGCCACTGAAGCTTTCTTT

V gene: TRBV5-5
D gene: .
J gene: TRBJ1-1
clone size: few
CDR3 protein: CASSLTPTSYTEAFF
CDR3 DNA: TGTGCCAGCAGCTTGACGCCGACGAGTTACACTGAAGCTTTCTTT

V gene: TRBV7-2
D gene: .
J gene: TRBJ1-4
clone size: few
CDR3 protein: CASSLEADEKLFF
CDR3 DNA: TGTGCCAGCAGCTTAGAGGCCGATGAAAAACTGTTTTTT

V gene: TRBV2
D gene: .
J gene: TRBJ2-3
clone size: few
CDR3 protein: CATLDGYTDTQYF
CDR3 DNA: TGTGCCACCCTGGACGGATACACAGATACGCAGTATTTT

V gene: TRBV19
D gene: .
J gene: TRBJ1-5
clone size: few
CDR3 protein: CASSIRGANNQPQHF
CDR3 DNA: TGTGCCAGTAGTATAAGAGGGGCCAACAATCAGCCCCAGCATTTT

V gene: TRBV7-9
D gene: .
J gene: TRBJ2-5
clone size: few
CDR3 protein: CASSPNWPGRGETQYF
CDR3 DNA: TGTGCCAGCAGCCCGAACTGGCCCGGACGGGGTGAGACCCAGTACTTC

V gene: TRBV5-5
D gene: TRBD1
J gene: TRBJ1-2
clone size: few
CDR3 protein: CASRRTGGGNGYTF
CDR3 DNA: TGTGCCAGCAGGCGGACAGGGGGCGGGAATGGCTACACCTTC

V gene: TRBV6-1
D gene: TRBD1
J gene: TRBJ1-6
clone size: few
CDR3 protein: CASKDRENSPLHF
CDR3 DNA: TGTGCCAGCAAAGACAGGGAGAATTCACCCCTCCACTTT

V gene: TRBV19
D gene: .
J gene: TRBJ2-1
clone size: .
CDR3 protein: CASSIDWSSYNEQFF
CDR3 DNA: TGTGCCAGTAGTATAGATTGGAGCTCCTACAATGAGCAGTTCTTC

V gene: TRBV2
D gene: .
J gene: TRBJ1-1
clone size: .
CDR3 protein: CASNRAPRTEAFF
CDR3 DNA: TGTGCCAGCAATAGGGCACCTCGCACTGAAGCTTTCTTT

V gene: TRBV7-9
D gene: .
J gene: TRBJ1-6
clone size: few
CDR3 protein: CASSFYYGRGPEDYNSPLHF
CDR3 DNA: TGTGCCAGCAGCTTTTACTACGGCAGGGGCCCTGAGGACTATAATTCACCCCTCCACTTT

V gene: TRBV11-2
D gene: .
J gene: TRBJ1-4
clone size: .
CDR3 protein: CASNLGRGGINEKLFF
CDR3 DNA: TGTGCCAGCAATCTGGGTCGGGGCGGTATTAATGAAAAACTGTTTTTT

V gene: TRBV2
D gene: .
J gene: TRBJ1-5
clone size: many
CDR3 protein: CAVQRGGGSNQPQHF
CDR3 DNA: TGTGCCGTCCAACGAGGGGGTGGGAGCAATCAGCCCCAGCATTTT

V gene: TRBV18
D gene: .
J gene: TRBJ1-1
clone size: many
CDR3 protein: CASSSTGNTEAFF
CDR3 DNA: TGTGCCAGCTCATCGACAGGTAACACTGAAGCTTTCTTT

V gene: TRBV28
D gene: .
J gene: TRBJ2-7
clone size: many
CDR3 protein: CASSSPGQGGSGEYF
CDR3 DNA: TGTGCCAGCAGTTCACCCGGACAGGGAGGGAGTGGGGAGTACTTC

V gene: TRBV7-2
D gene: TRBD1
J gene: TRBJ2-3
clone size: many
CDR3 protein: CASSLGGQGSTDTQYF
CDR3 DNA: TGTGCCAGCAGCTTAGGGGGACAGGGGAGCACAGATACGCAGTATTTT